This T cell receptor beta chain comes out of a study of shared T cell receptors in the human thymus. Method: immunoSEQ multiplex PCR; TCRdb's copy keeps in-frame clones and lacks some. Altogether under 850,000 clones are present, roughly 88% being singletons, with the ten largest covering 0.0085% to 0.012%. CDR3 length: 14 residues. After removal of 5 bases from V and 4 bases from J, the junction contained 6 bases not matched to a gene. Germline loops: CDR1 SGHDT, CDR2 YYEEEE. This sample was also put to use in a study of human thymus T cells. That source notes: Each of the donors was a healthy Finnish infant who was undergoing open corrective cardiac surgery for congenital heart defects. During corrective heart surgery, resections were taken, and the thymus tissue came from them. There appeared to be biased usage of V and J genes in thymic and blood repertoires.

The sequenced sample consisted of thymocytes. The chain carries TRBV5-6 and TRBJ1-3; 7 bases are shared with TRBD1. This clonotype originated in a boy in the first two years of life with a congenital heart defect. In DNA, the CDR3 is TGTGCCAGCAGACCCCAGGGGGTAGGAAACACCATATATTTT. Its protein product is CASRPQGVGNTIYF.